A single sample is the source of the 21 T cell receptor beta chains below, sequenced in a study of response to subunit inactivated influenza vaccine. TCRdb independently ran MiXCR on the RT-PCR reads; one entry per CDR3 protein. This table holds about 700,000 distinct CDR3 sequences, roughly 14% found once. Material: PBMCs from blood, obtained approximately 15 days before vaccination. These receptors were collected from a man over 45 who received an inactivated influenza vaccine.

V gene TRBV5-1 combines with J gene TRBJ1-2; TRBD1 aligns across 9 bases. The CDR3 consists of 18 residues. Losses at the gene ends were 4 bases for V and 6 bases for J; bases not matched to a gene: 19. The germline CDR1 and CDR2 sequences are SGHRS and YFSETQ. As DNA, the CDR3 is TGCGCCAGCAGCAAAGGGGGACAGGGCACTGCCCTTACTGATGGCTACACCTTC. Translated, it gives CASSKGGQGTALTDGYTF.

This clonotype was seen a few times. The genes are TRBV12-3 or TRBV12-4 and TRBJ2-3, with 9 bases identical to TRBD1. The junction had 9 bases not matched to a gene; V was cut back by 6 bases and J by 2 bases. The CDR3 length is 16 residues. The chain's CDR3 is CASRIYGTGNTDTQYF. The CDR3 region has the DNA TGTGCCAGCAGGATTTACGGGACAGGGAACACAGATACGCAGTATTTT.

V is TRBV3-1 and J is TRBJ2-1, with D maybe TRBD2 (6 bases). Per germline, CDR1 LGHDT and CDR2 YNNKEL (reference sequence). V was pared by 2 bases and J by 7 bases, with 21 bases between. The CDR3 runs 17 residues. The CDR3 sequence: CASSQTLARGGWNEQFF. The DNA of the CDR3 is TGTGCCAGCAGCCAAACCCTCGCTCGGGGAGGTTGGAATGAGCAGTTCTTC.

The chain employs TRBV5-1 and TRBJ1-1; D ambiguous. CDR3 length: 17 residues. CDR1 and CDR2 from the germline V gene are SGHRS and YFSETQ. Trimming took off 4 bases at V and 1 base at J, with 20 bases between the two ends. CDR3 sequence: CASSPRYGKTQNTEAFF. The CDR3 nucleotides are TGCGCCAGCAGCCCACGTTATGGTAAGACCCAGAACACTGAAGCTTTCTTT.

In its sample, this clonotype was seen a few times. The V and J genes are TRBV12-3 or TRBV12-4 and TRBJ2-2, with 7 bases fitting TRBD1. After removal of 3 bases from V and 4 bases from J, the junction contained 5 bases not matched to a gene. CDR3 length equals 15 residues. The CDR3 sequence is CASSFEGAVTGELFF. Here the CDR3 DNA reads TGTGCCAGCAGTTTTGAGGGGGCGGTCACCGGGGAGCTGTTTTTT.

The chain recombines TRBV2 with TRBJ2-5, with no clear D. This CDR3 comprises 13 residues. The V end lost 4 bases, the J end lost 3 bases, and 9 bases lay between the germline ends. Germline CDR1 reads SNHLY; CDR2 reads FYNNEI. CDR3 protein: CASSVVVKETQYF. DNA of the CDR3: TGTGCCAGCAGTGTTGTAGTGAAAGAGACCCAGTACTTC.

This clonotype has a handful of counts. CDR3 DNA sequence: TGTGCCAGCAGTTTATCCTCGCTAGCAGCCGGGGAGCTGTTTTTT. This encodes CASSLSSLAAGELFF. This chain uses TRBV28 with TRBJ2-2, with D possibly being TRBD2 (5 bases). V was shortened by 1 base and J by 6 bases, with 12 bases between the two germline ends. The CDR3 consists of 15 residues. Germline V lookup: CDR1 MDHEN, CDR2 SYDVKM.

The gene calls are TRBV12-3 or TRBV12-4 and TRBJ2-4; possible D gene TRBD1, 5 bases. This CDR3 has 13 residues. Trimming shortened V by 6 bases and J by 7 bases, and 13 bases separated the two germline ends. The CDR3: CASSRGPGNIQYF. The CDR3, as DNA: TGTGCCAGCAGCCGAGGACCAGGGAACATTCAGTACTTC.

This clonotype occurred a few times. Written as DNA, the CDR3 is TGTGCCAGCAGTGTTGCGAGGTCCACAGATACGCAGTATTTT. Amino acid sequence: CASSVARSTDTQYF. This rearrangement joins TRBV2 to TRBJ2-3, with D hard to call. With 4 bases removed from V and 2 bases from J, the gap between germline ends came to 10 bases. The CDR3 contains 14 residues. Per the germline V gene, CDR1 is SNHLY and CDR2 is FYNNEI.

This clonotype was counted at least ten times. The CDR3, as DNA: TGTGCCAGCAGTTTAAACGGGCCCTCAACTAATGAAAAACTGTTTTTT. Translation: CASSLNGPSTNEKLFF. The chain links TRBV28 to TRBJ1-4; D gene uncertain. The CDR3 extends over 16 amino acids. The germline CDR1 and CDR2 sequences are MDHEN and SYDVKM. The germline V and J ends were trimmed by 2 bases and 0 bases, with 10 bases remaining between them.

In this sample, this clonotype turned up a few times. The gene calls are TRBV6-1 and TRBJ1-1, with D tentatively TRBD1 (5 bases). The CDR3 runs to 13 residues. V lost 3 bases to trimming and J lost 4 bases, with 9 bases between them. Germline lookup yields CDR1 MNHNS and CDR2 SASEGT. The CDR3 reads CASSESRATEAFF. In DNA, the CDR3 is TGTGCCAGCAGTGAGTCCAGGGCCACTGAAGCTTTCTTT.

At least ten counts were recorded for this clonotype. The chain is built from TRBV15 and TRBJ2-7; D not resolved. The CDR3 extends over 14 amino acids. The V and J ends lost 4 bases and 2 bases respectively, with 12 bases between them. CDR1 is LNHNV and CDR2 is YYDKDF in the germline V gene (reference sequence). The CDR3 is CATSTLPGPYEQYF. In nucleotides, the CDR3 is TGTGCCACCAGCACACTCCCGGGTCCCTACGAGCAGTACTTC.

This clonotype was seen ten or more times. The rearrangement uses TRBV5-1 and TRBJ1-1; D gene uncertain. Germline CDR1 reads SGHRS; CDR2 reads YFSETQ. V lost 3 bases and J lost 8, with 14 bases in between. The CDR3 contains 13 residues. In DNA, the CDR3 is TGCGCCAGCAGCTACTATCTGGGAAACGAAGCTTTCTTT. Encoded protein: CASSYYLGNEAFF.

This clonotype has a handful of counts. The chain employs TRBV7-9 and TRBJ1-4; D call uncertain. Per the germline V gene, CDR1 is SEHNR and CDR2 is FQNEAQ (reference sequence). V lost 5 bases, J lost 6 bases, and 10 bases lay in between. This CDR3 has 13 amino acids. The CDR3 region is CASSLGSDEKLFF. DNA for the CDR3: TGTGCCAGCAGCCTCGGTTCGGATGAAAAACTGTTTTTT.

This clonotype was counted only a few times. This rearrangement joins TRBV12-3 or TRBV12-4 to TRBJ2-7; D is perhaps TRBD1 (5 bases). Trimming pared 4 bases from V and 5 bases from J, leaving 15 bases between. The CDR3 loop spans 14 amino acids. CDR3 sequence (DNA): TGTGCCAGCAGTTCAAGTTCGACAGCCCACGAGCAGTACTTC. It is translated as CASSSSSTAHEQYF.

The table lists this clonotype with many counts. The chain employs TRBV5-1 and TRBJ2-1; 12 bases align to TRBD2. The CDR3 spans 15 residues. The ends lost 2 bases at V and 8 bases at J; junction bases unmatched: 5. CDR1 and CDR2 (germline): SGHRS, YFSETQ. CDR3 sequence reads: CASSLMTSGRYEQFF. The CDR3 nucleotides are TGCGCCAGCAGCTTAATGACTAGCGGGAGATATGAGCAGTTCTTC.

The CDR3 bases are TGCGCCAGCAGCCAAGAGATCCTGTCCGGGGAGCTGTTTTTT. Translation: CASSQEILSGELFF. This chain connects TRBV4-3 to TRBJ2-2, with D hard to call. This CDR3 is 14 amino acids long. Trimming pared 0 bases from V and 6 bases from J, leaving 8 bases between. In germline, CDR1 is LGHNA, CDR2 YSLEER.

This clonotype was counted ten times or more. This rearrangement joins TRBV5-1 to TRBJ2-1, with 13 bases identical to TRBD2. CDR3 size: 16 residues. CDR1 is SGHRS, CDR2 YFSETQ, per germline. V was clipped by 4 bases and J by 3 bases; unmatched bases: 4. The CDR3: CASSARLAGGYNEQFF. The CDR3 bases are TGCGCCAGCAGCGCCAGACTAGCGGGAGGCTACAATGAGCAGTTCTTC.

There are a few counts of this clonotype. The rearrangement links TRBV20-1 to TRBJ2-5; 7 bases line up with TRBD2. CDR3 length: 16 residues. Germline CDR1 and CDR2: DFQATT and SNEGSKA (reference sequence). Trimming removed 0 bases from V and 5 bases from J; junction bases left unmatched: 12. CDR3 DNA sequence: TGCAGTGCTAGAGATTATTCTAGCGGAGTGAAGGAGACCCAGTACTTC. Translated, it gives CSARDYSSGVKETQYF.

This rearrangement joins TRBV30 to TRBJ2-1; 15 nucleotides align to TRBD2. The CDR3 contains 17 residues. Germline V gene sequence: CDR1 GTSNPN, CDR2 SVGIG (reference sequence). With 2 bases clipped from V and 8 bases from J, the junction kept 10 bases outside the gene matches. CDR3 sequence reads: CAWSYGLAGGPLDEQFF. The CDR3 DNA reads as TGTGCCTGGAGTTACGGACTAGCGGGAGGGCCCCTCGATGAGCAGTTCTTC.

This clonotype was seen only a few times. J is TRBJ2-1 and V is TRBV7-2; a possible D gene is TRBD2 (7 bases). Germline lookup yields CDR1 SGHTA and CDR2 FQGNSA. The length of the CDR3 is 15 residues. V lost 3 bases, J lost 8 bases, and 17 bases lay in between. This chain's CDR3 is CASSFVAGAQDEQFF. Here the CDR3 DNA reads TGTGCCAGCAGCTTCGTTGCGGGGGCGCAGGATGAGCAGTTCTTC. Full variable domain (rest looked up from reference TRBV7-2 and TRBJ2-1): GAGVSQSPSNKVTEKGKDVELRCDPISGHTALYWYRQSLGQGLEFLIYFQGNSAPDKSGLPSDRFSAERTGGSVSTLTIQRTQQEDSAVYLCASSFVAGAQDEQFFGPGTRLTVL.